The 27 T cell receptor beta chains below were found in one sample sequenced in a study of post-analysis software for immune sequencing data. Unique-molecular-identifier-tagged TCR beta cDNA libraries were used. TCRdb called the PCR reads again in MiXCR, with one record for every CDR3 protein. This table has approximately 770,000 distinct CDR3 sequences, 46% appearing once. The study's findings and limits: Patients used several TRBV segments, including TRBV5-6, TRBV5-1 and TRBV20-1, more often than controls.

Their antigens remain unidentified. Material for sequencing was blood. The receptors were sampled from a girl aged 5 to 17 with multiple sclerosis.

The chain links TRBV28 to TRBJ2-5; D might be TRBD1 (6 bases). The CDR3 length is 13 residues. V gave up 7 bases and J gave up 1 base, with 10 bases separating them. Germline CDR1 MDHEN, CDR2 SYDVKM. CDR3 coding DNA: TGTGCCAGCACCTTGGACAGCCAAGAGACCCAGTACTTC. As protein: CASTLDSQETQYF.

V gene TRBV7-9 combines with J gene TRBJ2-4, with 10 bases aligning to TRBD2. Judging by the DNA end, TRBJ2-7 fits better; the J call may be wrong. Germline lookup yields CDR1 SEHNR and CDR2 FQNEAQ (reference sequence). The CDR3 runs 15 residues. The CDR3 nucleotides are TGTGCCAGCAGCCCCGGGACTAGCGCATCCTACGAGCAGTACTTC. Its protein is CASSPGTSASYEQYF.

The chain employs TRBV6-2 or TRBV6-3 and TRBJ2-4; D not certain. Germline CDR1 is MNHEY and CDR2 is SVGEGT. The CDR3 length is 11 residues. Trimming took 6 bases from V and 12 from J, leaving 12 bases between them. In DNA form, the CDR3 reads TGTGCCAGCAGCCAACTCCATGATCAGTACTTC. Protein: CASSQLHDQYF.

V gene TRBV7-9 combines with J gene TRBJ2-2, with D possibly TRBD1 on 6 matching bases. The CDR3 runs 15 residues. Trimming shortened V by 4 bases and J by 0 bases, and 9 bases separated the two germline ends. The germline V gene has CDR1 SEHNR and CDR2 FQNEAQ (reference sequence). The CDR3 nucleotides read TGTGCCAGCAGCTCCGGGACAACGAACACCGGGGAGCTGTTTTTT. Amino acids: CASSSGTTNTGELFF.

The chain carries TRBV12-3 or TRBV12-4 and TRBJ1-2; TRBD1 might be the D (5 bases). Trimming took off 5 bases at V and 6 bases at J, with 19 bases between the two ends. The CDR3 loop spans 15 amino acids. Here the CDR3 reads CASSPYPVPGDGYTF. The CDR3 nucleotides read TGTGCCAGCAGTCCATACCCTGTCCCGGGGGATGGCTACACCTTC.

J is TRBJ2-2 and V is TRBV15; perhaps TRBD2 as D (5 bases). Germline-derived CDR1 and CDR2 are LNHNV and YYDKDF (reference sequence). There are 16 residues in the CDR3. Trimming cost V 1 base and J 0 bases, with 9 bases left between them. In nucleotides, the CDR3 is TGTGCCACCAGCAGAGGCGCGGGTCCGAACACCGGGGAGCTGTTTTTT. It specifies CATSRGAGPNTGELFF.

The chain has TRBV7-9 and TRBJ2-3, with D possibly being TRBD1 or TRBD2 (5 bases each). Germline lookup yields CDR1 SEHNR and CDR2 FQNEAQ (reference sequence). The CDR3 has 16 residues. Trimming took off 8 bases at V and 0 bases at J, with 18 bases between the two ends. The CDR3 is CASVPPGPRSTDTQYF. The DNA for the CDR3 is TGTGCCAGCGTCCCTCCGGGACCCCGGAGCACAGATACGCAGTATTTT.

V gene TRBV20-1 combines with J gene TRBJ1-5, with TRBD1 as a possible D gene (5 bases). The CDR3 has 14 amino acids. From germline, CDR1 is DFQATT and CDR2 SNEGSKA (reference sequence). V lost 2 bases, J lost 5 bases, and 13 bases lay in between. CDR3 sequence reads: CSARKQGYHQPQHF. DNA for the CDR3: TGCAGTGCTAGAAAGCAGGGTTATCATCAGCCCCAGCATTTT.

This clonotype was counted at least ten times. Here the CDR3 reads CATSEWTSGSSYNEQFF. CDR3 sequence (DNA): TGTGCCACCAGTGAGTGGACTAGCGGATCCTCCTACAATGAGCAGTTCTTC. The chain has TRBV24-1 and TRBJ2-1; TRBD2 agrees at 10 bases. The CDR3 runs 17 residues. Germline CDR1 KGHDR, CDR2 SFDVKD. J was trimmed by 0 bases and V by 4 bases; bases with no gene match: 5.

This clonotype was seen just once. V is TRBV4-3 and J is TRBJ2-7; 7 bases agree with TRBD2. Germline assignment: CDR1 LGHNA and CDR2 YSLEER. CDR3 length equals 18 residues. The V gene end was trimmed by 0 bases and the J gene end by 5 bases; junction bases not matched to a gene: 16. The CDR3 reads CASSQDKVGEGLSHEQYF. The DNA of the CDR3 is TGCGCCAGCAGCCAAGATAAAGTGGGGGAGGGCCTATCCCACGAGCAGTACTTC.

This clonotype appeared a few times. This sequence joins TRBV20-1 and TRBJ2-7, with 9 bases aligning to TRBD2. Germline loops: CDR1 DFQATT, CDR2 SNEGSKA (reference sequence). The CDR3 is made up of 14 amino acids. Germline trimming cut 2 bases from V and 2 bases from J; bases unmatched to any gene: 4. The CDR3 sequence: CSARQLAGPYEQYF. DNA of the CDR3: TGCAGTGCTAGACAACTAGCGGGCCCCTACGAGCAGTACTTC.

The chain couples TRBV11-2 to TRBJ2-7; 10 bases are a match to TRBD1. Germline loops: CDR1 SGHAT, CDR2 FQNNGV. With V trimmed by 4 bases and J by 3 bases, 6 bases remained unmatched. CDR3 size: 15 residues. The CDR3 loop reads CASSSAGTGVYEQYF. DNA for the CDR3: TGTGCCAGCAGCTCAGCTGGGACAGGGGTCTACGAGCAGTACTTC.

The V and J genes are TRBV2 and TRBJ2-3, with 9 nucleotides matching TRBD2. V was pared by 8 bases and J by 0 bases, with 3 bases of the junction left unmatched. Germline CDR1 reads SNHLY; CDR2 reads FYNNEI. The CDR3 consists of 14 residues. CDR3 in DNA: TGTGCCAGCCTAGCGGGACCCAGCACAGATACGCAGTATTTT. Its translation: CASLAGPSTDTQYF.

This chain connects TRBV18 to TRBJ2-5, with a possible D match to TRBD1 (7 bases). Germline lookup yields CDR1 KGHSH and CDR2 LQKENI. Trimming took off 3 bases at V and 11 bases at J, with 10 bases between the two ends. The CDR3 is 11 residues long. The CDR3 here is CASSPEGAQYF. The CDR3 region has the DNA TGTGCCAGCTCACCGGAGGGGGCGCAGTACTTC.

This clonotype has just one count. The chain employs TRBV20-1 and TRBJ1-1; 11 bases are shared with TRBD1. This CDR3 contains 15 residues. Germline V gene data show CDR1 as DFQATT and CDR2 as SNEGSKA (reference sequence). J gave up 5 bases and V 3 bases, and 8 bases lay outside the gene matches. DNA of the CDR3: TGCAGTGCTAGGGCGCCCGGGACAGGGGGAACTGAAGCTTTCTTT. This codes for CSARAPGTGGTEAFF.

This clonotype was found once. V is TRBV27 and J is TRBJ2-6; D is ambiguous. CDR1 is MNHEY, CDR2 SMNVEV, per germline (reference sequence). The CDR3 has 16 amino acids. V lost 2 bases and J lost 0, with 8 bases in between. The CDR3 nucleotides read TGTGCCAGCAGTTTACGGGCGAGCTCTGGGGCCAACGTCCTGACTTTC. Its protein product is CASSLRASSGANVLTF. Full variable domain (outside the CDR3, taken from reference TRBV27 and TRBJ2-6): EAQVTQNPRYLITVTGKKLTVTCSQNMNHEYMSWYRQDPGLGLRQIYYSMNVEVTDKGDVPEGYKVSRKEKRNFPLILESPSPNQTSLYFCASSLRASSGANVLTFGAGSRLTVL.

This chain joins TRBV6-2 or TRBV6-3 and TRBJ2-7, with D possibly TRBD1 on 5 matching bases. Germline loops: CDR1 MNHEY, CDR2 SVGEGT. V lost 4 bases to trimming and J lost 1 base, with 26 bases between them. The CDR3 has 19 residues. CDR3 protein: CASSFTLGVTGVGSYEQYF. The CDR3 DNA follows: TGTGCCAGCAGTTTCACCCTAGGGGTAACAGGAGTCGGATCCTACGAGCAGTACTTC.

Comment on this clonotype: One end of the junction fails to match germline, which may point to a read error. V gene TRBV12-3 or TRBV12-4 combines with J gene TRBJ2-3; no firm D call. The CDR3 sequence is 14 residues long. For the CDR3, the DNA is TGTGCCAACAGTCTAAGACCCCTACCAGATACGCAGTATTTT. Amino acid sequence: CANSLRPLPDTQYF.

The chain employs TRBV27 and TRBJ2-3, with D unresolved. This CDR3 region has 15 residues. CDR1 MNHEY and CDR2 SMNVEV come from the germline V gene (reference sequence). Trimming removed 3 bases from V and 2 bases from J, with 12 bases in between. The CDR3: CASSFVGITTDTQYF. DNA of the CDR3: TGTGCCAGCAGTTTTGTAGGGATAACCACAGATACGCAGTATTTT.

This clonotype was recorded a few times. The J gene is TRBJ2-7, the V gene TRBV20-1; D perhaps matches TRBD1 (5 bases). Looked up from germline, CDR1 is DFQATT and CDR2 is SNEGSKA (reference sequence). V was clipped by 3 bases and J by 3 bases, with 12 bases between them. The CDR3 runs to 13 residues. In DNA form, the CDR3 reads TGCAGTGCTAGGCGGCAGGGTATCTACGAGCAGTACTTC. This translates into CSARRQGIYEQYF.

The chain has TRBV6-2 or TRBV6-3 and TRBJ1-5; D uncertain. Germline values: CDR1 MNHEY, CDR2 SVGEGT. Trimming stripped 2 bases from V and 4 bases from J, with 9 bases between. The CDR3 covers 14 residues. The CDR3 DNA reads as TGTGCCAGCAGTTACGCGGGATCTAATCAGCCCCAGCATTTT. Translated, it gives CASSYAGSNQPQHF.

The chain uses TRBV19 and TRBJ2-5; D is undetermined. CDR3 size: 12 residues. The germline CDR1 and CDR2 sequences are LNHDA and SQIVND (reference sequence). V shed 7 bases and J shed 3 bases, with 9 bases lying between them. The CDR3 sequence is CASIDDKETQYF. The CDR3 DNA reads as TGTGCCAGTATAGATGATAAAGAGACCCAGTACTTC.

This chain uses TRBV7-3 with TRBJ2-5, with unresolved D. Germline CDR1 and CDR2: SGHTA and FQGTGA. The CDR3 loop spans 13 amino acids. The V end was cut by 2 bases, the J end by 6 bases, with 10 bases between. Here the CDR3 reads CASSLDRVKTQYF. CDR3 nucleotides: TGTGCCAGCAGCTTAGATAGGGTGAAGACCCAGTACTTC. Variable domain in full (rest from reference TRBV7-3 and TRBJ2-5): GAGVSQTPSNKVTEKGKYVELRCDPISGHTALYWYRQSLGQGPEFLIYFQGTGAADDSGLPNDRFFAVRPEGSVSTLKIQRTERGDSAVYLCASSLDRVKTQYFGPGTRLLVL.

V and J are TRBV10-2 and TRBJ1-5, with D possibly being TRBD1 (5 bases). The CDR3 has 14 amino acids. From germline, CDR1 is WSHSY and CDR2 SAAADI. Between the trimmed V and J ends, which lost 2 bases and 4 bases, there was a span of 9 bases. CDR3 sequence (DNA): TGCGCCAGCAGTGAGGACAGAATTAATCAGCCCCAGCATTTT. Residues: CASSEDRINQPQHF.

The chain joins TRBV7-2 to TRBJ1-2; 7 bases are a match to TRBD1. V shed 11 bases, J shed 8 bases, and the junction held 17 bases outside the gene matches. The V gene's germline CDR1 is SGHTA and CDR2 FQGNSA. There are 14 residues in the CDR3. CDR3 nucleotide sequence: TGTGCCGGGACAGTCTCCTTTGGAGGGGTAGGCTACACCTTC. This sequence encodes CAGTVSFGGVGYTF.

The rearrangement joins TRBV20-1 to TRBJ2-3, with D possibly TRBD2 on 5 matching bases. V gave up 3 bases and J gave up 2 bases, with 18 bases separating them. Germline CDR1 and CDR2: DFQATT and SNEGSKA (reference sequence). The CDR3 length is 16 residues. The CDR3 nucleotides are TGCAGTGCTAGGTTCCCTTCAGGTGGACTCACAGATACGCAGTATTTT. This codes for CSARFPSGGLTDTQYF.

The V call is TRBV20-1, the J call TRBJ2-1; 11 nucleotides agree with TRBD2. V gave up 2 bases and J gave up 3 bases; unmatched junction bases: 3. Germline CDR1 and CDR2: DFQATT and SNEGSKA (reference sequence). This CDR3 spans 15 amino acids. This CDR3 is CSARSLAGGYNEQFF. CDR3 nucleotides: TGCAGTGCTAGAAGCCTAGCGGGAGGCTACAATGAGCAGTTCTTC.